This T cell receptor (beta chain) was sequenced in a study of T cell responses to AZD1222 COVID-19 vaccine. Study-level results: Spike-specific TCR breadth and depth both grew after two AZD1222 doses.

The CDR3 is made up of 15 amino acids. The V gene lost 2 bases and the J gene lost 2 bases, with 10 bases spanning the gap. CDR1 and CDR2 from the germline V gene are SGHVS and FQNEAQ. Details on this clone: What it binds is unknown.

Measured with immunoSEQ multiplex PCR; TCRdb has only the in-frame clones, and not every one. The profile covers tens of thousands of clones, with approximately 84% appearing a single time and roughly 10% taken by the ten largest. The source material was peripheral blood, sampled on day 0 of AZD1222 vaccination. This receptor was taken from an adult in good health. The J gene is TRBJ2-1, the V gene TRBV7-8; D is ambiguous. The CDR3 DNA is TGTGCCAGCAGCTTATTAGGCGGAACCTACAATGAGCAGTTCTTC. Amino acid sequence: CASSLLGGTYNEQFF.